Listed below are T cell receptor beta chains from one sample, sequenced in a study of CD8 T cells in Susac syndrome. TCRdb re-called the immunoSEQ multiplex PCR reads through MiXCR, storing one row per CDR3 protein. The sample gives 200,000 to 300,000 distinct CDR3 sequences, 90% to 96% of which show up once; about 0.1% is in the top ten. Input material: CD4+ T cells from PBMCs. These TCRs come from a human donor with Susac syndrome. Both conserved end residues are part of each CDR3. A D gene is named only where the DNA matches it firmly. Some rows mark clone size as missing; the rest say once, few, many or name a class of expanded clone.

abundance: .; len: 16; d_gene: .; v_gene: TRBV6-1; j_gene: TRBJ1-3; CDR3nt: TGTGCCAGCAGTACCCGCTTTGACAGTCGGAGTACCACCATATATTTT; CDR3aa: CASSTRFDSRSTTIYF
abundance: once; len: 14; d_gene: .; v_gene: TRBV9; j_gene: TRBJ2-7; CDR3nt: TGTGCCAGCAGCCCGGTGGGAGAAGGGCTCGAGCAGTACTTC; CDR3aa: CASSPVGEGLEQYF
abundance: .; len: 15; d_gene: .; v_gene: TRBV30; j_gene: TRBJ1-2; CDR3nt: TGTGCCTGGAGTCCCATCTTCGGGCCCGGCGGGGGCTACACCTTC; CDR3aa: CAWSPIFGPGGGYTF
abundance: .; len: 16; d_gene: TRBD2; v_gene: TRBV9; j_gene: TRBJ2-5; CDR3nt: TGTGCCAGCAGCGTAGTGACTAGCGCAACGCAAGAGACCCAGTACTTC; CDR3aa: CASSVVTSATQETQYF
abundance: .; len: 17; d_gene: .; v_gene: TRBV28; j_gene: TRBJ2-6; CDR3nt: TGTGCCAGCAGTTTGAGTGACAAGAGCTCTGGGGCCAACGTCCTGACTTTC; CDR3aa: CASSLSDKSSGANVLTF
abundance: once; len: 14; d_gene: TRBD2; v_gene: TRBV29-1; j_gene: TRBJ2-5; CDR3nt: TGCAGCGTTGTTGTTGCGGGAGGTCGAGAGACCCAGTACTTC; CDR3aa: CSVVVAGGRETQYF
abundance: few; len: 12; d_gene: .; v_gene: TRBV14; j_gene: TRBJ1-5; CDR3nt: TGTGCCAGCAGCCACGGCAATCAGCCCCAGCATTTT; CDR3aa: CASSHGNQPQHF
abundance: .; len: 15; d_gene: .; v_gene: TRBV3-1; j_gene: TRBJ2-6; CDR3nt: TGTGCCAGCAGCCCCCCAAGAGCTGGGGCCAACGTCCTGACTTTC; CDR3aa: CASSPPRAGANVLTF
abundance: .; len: 15; d_gene: .; v_gene: TRBV5-1; j_gene: TRBJ1-2; CDR3nt: TGCGCCAGCAGCCTACCCCGGGACGGGAACTATGGCTACACCTTC; CDR3aa: CASSLPRDGNYGYTF
abundance: .; len: 14; d_gene: .; v_gene: TRBV20-1; j_gene: TRBJ2-4; CDR3nt: TGCAGTGCTAGAGACTCAGAAGGCAAAAACATTCAGTACTTC; CDR3aa: CSARDSEGKNIQYF
abundance: .; len: 13; d_gene: TRBD1; v_gene: TRBV20-1; j_gene: TRBJ1-4; CDR3nt: TGCAGTGCCGAGGGGACAGAGGGGGAAAAACTGTTTTTT; CDR3aa: CSAEGTEGEKLFF
abundance: once; len: 15; d_gene: TRBD1; v_gene: TRBV14; j_gene: TRBJ1-2; CDR3nt: TGTGCCAGCAGCCAAGGAGGGACAGCCCGGAGGGACTACACCTTC; CDR3aa: CASSQGGTARRDYTF
abundance: .; len: 15; d_gene: TRBD2; v_gene: TRBV12-3/TRBV12-4; j_gene: TRBJ2-1; CDR3nt: TGTGCCAGCAGTTTGATAGCGGGAGCCCCCAATGAGCAGTTCTTC; CDR3aa: CASSLIAGAPNEQFF
abundance: once; len: 15; d_gene: TRBD1; v_gene: TRBV7-8; j_gene: TRBJ1-5; CDR3nt: TGTGCCAGCACCTCGACAGGGAATGGCAATCAGCCCCAGCATTTT; CDR3aa: CASTSTGNGNQPQHF
abundance: .; len: 14; d_gene: .; v_gene: TRBV20-1; j_gene: TRBJ1-5; CDR3nt: TGCAGTGCTAGAGGGGGCGGTGCGGATCAGCCCCAGCATTTT; CDR3aa: CSARGGGADQPQHF
abundance: .; len: 21; d_gene: TRBD2; v_gene: TRBV4-1; j_gene: TRBJ2-1; CDR3nt: TGCGCCAGCAGCCAAGACCAATATAAAACTAGCGGGAGGAGCTCCTACAATGAGCAGTTCTTC; CDR3aa: CASSQDQYKTSGRSSYNEQFF
abundance: .; len: 13; d_gene: .; v_gene: TRBV29-1; j_gene: TRBJ1-3; CDR3nt: TGCAGCGTTGGGGGGCGTCCTGGAAACACCATATATTTT; CDR3aa: CSVGGRPGNTIYF
abundance: .; len: 16; d_gene: TRBD2; v_gene: TRBV29-1; j_gene: TRBJ2-3; CDR3nt: TGCAGCGTTCGACCGACTAGCGGAGCAAGCACAGATACGCAGTATTTT; CDR3aa: CSVRPTSGASTDTQYF
abundance: .; len: 16; d_gene: .; v_gene: TRBV29-1; j_gene: TRBJ1-4; CDR3nt: TGCAGCGTTGTGTACGGTCAGGGGCTGTGGAGTGAAAAACTGTTTTTT; CDR3aa: CSVVYGQGLWSEKLFF
abundance: .; len: 15; d_gene: .; v_gene: TRBV29-1; j_gene: TRBJ1-4; CDR3nt: TGCAGCGTTGAGGATATGGGGAGCACTAATGAAAAACTGTTTTTT; CDR3aa: CSVEDMGSTNEKLFF
abundance: .; len: 13; d_gene: .; v_gene: TRBV5-4; j_gene: TRBJ1-2; CDR3nt: TGTGCCAGCACCACGACTGCTTTCTATGGCTACACCTTC; CDR3aa: CASTTTAFYGYTF
abundance: .; len: 15; d_gene: TRBD1; v_gene: TRBV29-1; j_gene: TRBJ2-2; CDR3nt: TGCAGCGTTGCATGGGGGACAGGGAACACCGGGGAGCTGTTTTTT; CDR3aa: CSVAWGTGNTGELFF
abundance: .; len: 14; d_gene: .; v_gene: TRBV30; j_gene: TRBJ1-5; CDR3nt: TGTGCCTGGCAATCAGGGACTTTAAACCAGCCCCAGCATTTT; CDR3aa: CAWQSGTLNQPQHF
abundance: .; len: 13; d_gene: .; v_gene: TRBV10-3; j_gene: TRBJ1-2; CDR3nt: TGTGCCATCAGTGATCGGCAGGGAGACGGCTACACCTTC; CDR3aa: CAISDRQGDGYTF
abundance: .; len: 14; d_gene: .; v_gene: TRBV9; j_gene: TRBJ1-1; CDR3nt: TGTGCCAGCAGCTTTGGAACGACCAACACTGAAGCTTTCTTT; CDR3aa: CASSFGTTNTEAFF
abundance: .; len: 14; d_gene: .; v_gene: TRBV5-1; j_gene: TRBJ2-7; CDR3nt: TGCGCCAGCAGCCCCACAGGACGGGCACGAGAGCAGTACTTC; CDR3aa: CASSPTGRAREQYF
abundance: .; len: 14; d_gene: .; v_gene: TRBV28; j_gene: TRBJ2-1; CDR3nt: TGTGCCATCTCCGGGCCTGGGGACTACAATGAGCAGTTCTTC; CDR3aa: CAISGPGDYNEQFF
abundance: .; len: 15; d_gene: .; v_gene: TRBV29-1; j_gene: TRBJ2-4; CDR3nt: TGCAGCGTTGAAGCCCTGGACAGTCGAAGTGACATTCAGTACTTC; CDR3aa: CSVEALDSRSDIQYF